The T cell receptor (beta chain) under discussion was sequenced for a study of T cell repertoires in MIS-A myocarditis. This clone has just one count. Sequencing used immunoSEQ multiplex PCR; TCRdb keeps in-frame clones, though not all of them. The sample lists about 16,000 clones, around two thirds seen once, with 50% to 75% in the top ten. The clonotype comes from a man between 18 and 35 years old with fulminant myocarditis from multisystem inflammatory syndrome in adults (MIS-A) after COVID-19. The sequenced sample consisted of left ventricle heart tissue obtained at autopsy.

This CDR3 reads CASSLEDPYGYTF. In DNA form, the CDR3 reads TGTGCCAGCAGCTTGGAGGATCCCTATGGCTACACCTTC. The chain uses TRBV5-4 and TRBJ1-2; no clear D. The V gene lost 0 bases and the J gene lost 4 bases, with 7 bases spanning the gap. Germline V gene data show CDR1 as SGHNT and CDR2 as YYREEE (reference sequence). This CDR3 spans 13 amino acids.